What follows is one TCR beta chain and its context. The antigen is undetermined. Other DNA sequences in the sample encode the same CDR3. The CDR3 is made up of 16 amino acids. V shed 1 base and J 4 bases; nucleotides not matched to a gene: 7. CDR1 and CDR2 from the germline V gene are SGHRS and YFSETQ. This sample is drawn from a study of shared clonotypes between healthy human individuals. Study conclusions and caveats: Genetic and exposure-history diversity was limited by the small donor number.

For every subset, genomic DNA was evenly distributed across several immunoSEQ plates. Loaded into unsorted PBMC replicate PCRs was 300 ng DNA, 25,000 to 30,000 T cell genomes. On ten immunoSEQ deep assay plates, unsorted PBMC DNA was sequenced. Profiling relied on immunoSEQ multiplex PCR, and the TCRdb table lists in-frame clones only, not all of them. In the table there are fewer than 650,000 clones, 76% of which are singletons. The sequence came from a woman in her forties in good health. Some clones in this sample may be carry-over from other donors' samples. Source material: PBMCs. V gene TRBV5-1 combines with J gene TRBJ2-2, with 7 bases that match TRBD2. CDR3 loop: CASSLKTAGFTGELFF. CDR3 nucleotides: TGCGCCAGCAGCTTGAAGACAGCGGGGTTCACCGGGGAGCTGTTTTTT. The complete variable domain, with remaining parts taken from reference TRBV5-1 and TRBJ2-2, reads KAGVTQTPRYLIKTRGQQVTLSCSPISGHRSVSWYQQTPGQGLQFLFEYFSETQRNKGNFPGRFSGRQFSNSRSEMNVSTLELGDSALYLCASSLKTAGFTGELFFGEGSRLTVL.